This TCR beta chain stems from a study of shared clonotypes between healthy human individuals. Study context: Each donor's CD4 naive and CD4 memory cells filled three plates apiece, CD8 naive two, and CD8 memory one. Study results and limitations: An expected dependence of interdonor clonotype sharing on sequencing depth was noted. With few donors, the genetic and exposure-history diversity represented was limited.

CD45RO-negative, CCR7-selected cells formed the naive CD8 fraction, which excluded terminally differentiated effector memory CD45RA+ cells. Concerning this clone itself: Its antigen is undetermined.

Produced via immunoSEQ multiplex PCR; TCRdb's table is partial and in-frame only. The data contain around 2.1 million clones, approximately 94% of them singletons. The CDR3 runs 16 residues. CDR1 is MGHRA, CDR2 YSYEKL, per germline. With 4 bases clipped from V and 0 bases from J, the junction kept 7 bases outside the gene matches. The chain couples TRBV4-1 to TRBJ2-5; 8 bases agree with TRBD1. The clonotype comes from a man aged 18-30 years in good health. Some clones in this sample may be carry-over from other donors' samples. The sample taken for sequencing was naive CD8+ T cells from PBMCs. The chain's CDR3 is CASSPPGQVNQETQYF. As DNA, the CDR3 is TGCGCCAGCAGCCCGCCGGGACAGGTAAACCAAGAGACCCAGTACTTC.